This T cell receptor (beta chain) stems from a study of early T cells in non-severe SARS-CoV-2 infection. This clonotype came up a few times. Unique molecular identifier tags were affixed to discrete cDNA molecules. Each CDR3 protein is one row after TCRdb ran MiXCR on the 5' RACE reads. The table includes 35,000 to 45,000 distinct CDR3 sequences, 7.5% to 9% detected once. The CDR3 extends over 15 amino acids. V was trimmed by 2 bases and J by 0 bases, leaving 11 bases between them. Germline assignment: CDR1 SGHRS and CDR2 YFSETQ. The receptor was isolated from an adult who was a healthcare worker with PCR-confirmed SARS-CoV-2 infection or an uninfected control (not recorded which). The V call is TRBV5-1, the J call TRBJ2-5, with D maybe TRBD1 (7 bases). Specimen: whole blood, collected at baseline. Written as DNA, the CDR3 is TGCGCCAGCAGCTTCCAGGGGGAGGACCAAGAGACCCAGTACTTC. Encoded protein: CASSFQGEDQETQYF.